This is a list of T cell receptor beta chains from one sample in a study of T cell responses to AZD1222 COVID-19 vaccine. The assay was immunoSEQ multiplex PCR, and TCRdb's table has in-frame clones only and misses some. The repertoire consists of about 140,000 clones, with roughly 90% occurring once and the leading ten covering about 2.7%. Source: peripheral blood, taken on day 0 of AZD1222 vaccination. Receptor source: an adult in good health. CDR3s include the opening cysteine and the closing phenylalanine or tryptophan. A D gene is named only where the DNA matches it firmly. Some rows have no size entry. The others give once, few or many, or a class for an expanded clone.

cdr3_nt: TGTGCCAGCAGCCAAGGCGCAGGCTCCTACGAGCAGTACTTC; cdr3_aa: CASSQGAGSYEQYF; j_call: TRBJ2-7; v_call: TRBV14; d_call: NA; clone_size: NA
cdr3_nt: TGTGCCAGCAGCCAAGATCTTAGCGACAAAAGCTCCTACAATGAGCAGTTCTTC; cdr3_aa: CASSQDLSDKSSYNEQFF; j_call: TRBJ2-1; v_call: TRBV4-2; d_call: NA; clone_size: NA
cdr3_nt: TGTGCCAGCAGCTCCACTCCAAGGGGCAATCAGCCCCAGCATTTT; cdr3_aa: CASSSTPRGNQPQHF; j_call: TRBJ1-5; v_call: TRBV7-3; d_call: NA; clone_size: NA
cdr3_nt: TGTGCCAGCAGCGCGACAGGGAACTCTGGAAACACCATATATTTT; cdr3_aa: CASSATGNSGNTIYF; j_call: TRBJ1-3; v_call: TRBV9; d_call: TRBD1; clone_size: NA
cdr3_nt: TGTGCCAGCAGCCACCGTATTTACACCGGGGAGCTGTTTTTT; cdr3_aa: CASSHRIYTGELFF; j_call: TRBJ2-2; v_call: TRBV11-2; d_call: NA; clone_size: once
cdr3_nt: TGTGCCAGCAGACCGCGGACAGGGCAGAACACTGAAGCTTTCTTT; cdr3_aa: CASRPRTGQNTEAFF; j_call: TRBJ1-1; v_call: TRBV2; d_call: TRBD1; clone_size: NA
cdr3_nt: TGTGCCATCAGATCCGGGACGTCCTCCATCATGAACACTGAAGCTTTCTTT; cdr3_aa: CAIRSGTSSIMNTEAFF; j_call: TRBJ1-1; v_call: TRBV10-3; d_call: NA; clone_size: NA
cdr3_nt: TGTGCCAGCAGTTTAGGTGGGGGCTACACAGATACGCAGTATTTT; cdr3_aa: CASSLGGGYTDTQYF; j_call: TRBJ2-3; v_call: TRBV27; d_call: NA; clone_size: NA
cdr3_nt: TGTGCCAGCAGCCGCAGTGGAAAACTGTTTTTT; cdr3_aa: CASSRSGKLFF; j_call: TRBJ1-4; v_call: TRBV13; d_call: NA; clone_size: few
cdr3_nt: TGTGCCAGCAGCTTAGACCCGGTGACAGGGGTCAACACCGGGGAGCTGTTTTTT; cdr3_aa: CASSLDPVTGVNTGELFF; j_call: TRBJ2-2; v_call: TRBV7-2; d_call: TRBD1; clone_size: few
cdr3_nt: TGTGCCACCAGCAGAGGCATCCGGGAGCCCGACACCGGGGAGCTGTTTTTT; cdr3_aa: CATSRGIREPDTGELFF; j_call: TRBJ2-2; v_call: TRBV15; d_call: NA; clone_size: NA
cdr3_nt: TGCGCCAGGGCCTTAATAGAATTTGGAAACACCATATATTTT; cdr3_aa: CARALIEFGNTIYF; j_call: TRBJ1-3; v_call: TRBV23-1; d_call: NA; clone_size: NA
cdr3_nt: TGTGCCAGTTTGAGGGTGGCAGGGGATCAGCCCCAGCATTTT; cdr3_aa: CASLRVAGDQPQHF; j_call: TRBJ1-5; v_call: TRBV19; d_call: NA; clone_size: NA
cdr3_nt: TGTGCCAGCTCACCGACTAGCGGGATATCTGGGGCCAACGTCCTGACTTTC; cdr3_aa: CASSPTSGISGANVLTF; j_call: TRBJ2-6; v_call: TRBV18; d_call: TRBD2; clone_size: NA
cdr3_nt: TGTGCCAGCAGTTTGTATTGGGAGAGCGAGCAGTACTTC; cdr3_aa: CASSLYWESEQYF; j_call: TRBJ2-7; v_call: TRBV28; d_call: NA; clone_size: NA
cdr3_nt: TGTGCCAGCAGCTTAGACGGGACAAGGAAAGGCTACACCTTC; cdr3_aa: CASSLDGTRKGYTF; j_call: TRBJ1-2; v_call: TRBV7-9; d_call: NA; clone_size: NA
cdr3_nt: TGTGCCAGCAGCGAACGCTGGGGACTAGCGGGAGGAGGCACCGGGGAGCTGTTTTTT; cdr3_aa: CASSERWGLAGGGTGELFF; j_call: TRBJ2-2; v_call: TRBV3-1/TRBV3-2; d_call: TRBD2; clone_size: NA
cdr3_nt: TGTGCCAGCAGCCGGTCGACAGCCCTGAATGGCTACACCTTC; cdr3_aa: CASSRSTALNGYTF; j_call: TRBJ1-2; v_call: TRBV5-8; d_call: NA; clone_size: few
cdr3_nt: TGTGCCAGCAGTTTGTTAGCGGGAGGGCGGAATGAGCAGTTCTTC; cdr3_aa: CASSLLAGGRNEQFF; j_call: TRBJ2-1; v_call: TRBV28; d_call: TRBD2; clone_size: NA
cdr3_nt: TGTGCCAGCACCCAAGGCAGTTCACCCCTCCACTTT; cdr3_aa: CASTQGSSPLHF; j_call: TRBJ1-6; v_call: TRBV6-5; d_call: NA; clone_size: few
cdr3_nt: TGCGCCAGCAGCCAAGATGGGAGCTCTGGAAACACCATATATTTT; cdr3_aa: CASSQDGSSGNTIYF; j_call: TRBJ1-3; v_call: TRBV4-1; d_call: NA; clone_size: NA
cdr3_nt: TGTGCCAGCAGCCCGGACGGAAAGTATGGCTACACCTTC; cdr3_aa: CASSPDGKYGYTF; j_call: TRBJ1-2; v_call: TRBV7-9; d_call: NA; clone_size: NA
cdr3_nt: TGTGCCAGCAGCCCAACAGGAGAGACCCAGTACTTC; cdr3_aa: CASSPTGETQYF; j_call: TRBJ2-5; v_call: TRBV3-1/TRBV3-2; d_call: NA; clone_size: once
cdr3_nt: TGTGCCAGCAGCTTAGTGGACAGGGAAGACTATGGCTACACCTTC; cdr3_aa: CASSLVDREDYGYTF; j_call: TRBJ1-2; v_call: TRBV7-9; d_call: TRBD1; clone_size: NA
cdr3_nt: TGTGCCAGCAGCGTGGGGCTAGCGGGAGGGGCCGCCGGCTACACCGGGGAGCTGTTTTTT; cdr3_aa: CASSVGLAGGAAGYTGELFF; j_call: TRBJ2-2; v_call: TRBV9; d_call: TRBD2; clone_size: NA
cdr3_nt: TGTGCCAGCAGCTTCGACGGGACTAGCGGGAACACCGGGGAGCTGTTTTTT; cdr3_aa: CASSFDGTSGNTGELFF; j_call: TRBJ2-2; v_call: TRBV7-2; d_call: TRBD2; clone_size: NA
cdr3_nt: TGTGCCAGCAGTTTAATTTGGGGGTACGAGCAGTACTTC; cdr3_aa: CASSLIWGYEQYF; j_call: TRBJ2-7; v_call: TRBV27; d_call: NA; clone_size: few